This is a list of T cell receptor beta chains from one sample in a study of blood T cells in healthy people across ages. Each CDR3 protein is one row after TCRdb ran MiXCR on the 5' RACE reads. The sample records about 1.1 million distinct CDR3 sequences, 35% to 45% being singletons. Sequenced material: blood. The receptors here all came from a man aged 18 to 30 in good health. CDR3s include the opening cysteine and the closing phenylalanine or tryptophan. Each record gives: clone size, V gene, D gene, J gene, CDR3 DNA, CDR3 protein. The D gene is left open where the match is weak. Not every row has a clone size; where given, it reads once, few, many or a size class.

few,TRBV21-1,.,TRBJ2-4,TGTGCCAGCAGCAAAGCGACAGCGGGGGGACCAAAAGCCAAAAACATTCAGTACTTC,CASSKATAGGPKAKNIQYF
few,TRBV20-1,TRBD2,TRBJ2-1,TGCAGTGCTAGATCGGGGCGGGGGAACAATGAGCAGTTCTTC,CSARSGRGNNEQFF
.,TRBV5-6,TRBD1,TRBJ2-7,TGTGCCAGCAGCTGGAGGTGGGACAGGGGAGGAGAGTGTAATAGCGAGCAGTACTTC,CASSWRWDRGGECNSEQYF
.,TRBV3-1,.,TRBJ2-1,TGTGCCAGCAGCTACGGGGGGCGTATCTCCTACAATGAGCAGTTCTTC,CASSYGGRISYNEQFF
few,TRBV5-6,TRBD1,TRBJ2-3,TGTGCCAGCAGCCCGGACAGGGTGATCCGTGACGATACGCAGTATTTT,CASSPDRVIRDDTQYF
few,TRBV20-1,.,TRBJ2-5,TGCAGTGCCCGGCTCCTAGGAGGGAATAAGCAGTACTTC,CSARLLGGNKQYF
.,TRBV7-9,.,TRBJ2-5,TGTGCCAGCAGTCAGGGAATGAAAGAGACCCAGTACTTC,CASSQGMKETQYF
.,TRBV20-1,TRBD2,TRBJ2-7,TGCAGTGCTTTCTCTCCAAAGACTAGCGGGGGAACAAACTACGAGCAGTACTTC,CSAFSPKTSGGTNYEQYF
.,TRBV5-1,.,TRBJ1-2,TGCGCCAGCAGCCTGGAAACTAACAGGGATGGCTACACCTTC,CASSLETNRDGYTF
.,TRBV7-2,.,TRBJ1-6,TGTGCCAGCAGCTTAGCATCCCCGGGACAAAGAAATTCACCCCTCCACTTT,CASSLASPGQRNSPLHF
few,TRBV7-2,.,TRBJ2-5,TGTGCCAGCAGCTTTGGCGGGGATACCCAAGAGACCCAGTACTTC,CASSFGGDTQETQYF
.,TRBV27,TRBD1,TRBJ1-2,TGTGTCAGCAGTCCCTCTACGGGAGACAGGGTTAATGGCTACACCTTC,CVSSPSTGDRVNGYTF
.,TRBV7-9,.,TRBJ2-3,TGTGCCAGCAGCGCGCTCTTGGACTATCTCACAGATACGCAGTATTTT,CASSALLDYLTDTQYF
many,TRBV7-2,.,TRBJ1-5,TGTGCCAGCAGCCCAGGGTATCAGCCCCAGCATTTT,CASSPGYQPQHF
.,TRBV4-3,.,TRBJ2-7,TGCGCCAGCAGCCAAGTGAAGGGGGACAACTACGAGCAGTACTTC,CASSQVKGDNYEQYF
few,TRBV7-2,TRBD1,TRBJ1-1,TGTGCCAGCAGCCACAAGACAGGGGGATTCGAGGCTTTCTTT,CASSHKTGGFEAFF
few,TRBV20-1,TRBD1,TRBJ1-2,TGCAGTGCTTATTTATCAGGGGGATACTATGGCTACACCTTC,CSAYLSGGYYGYTF
.,TRBV4-1,TRBD1,TRBJ1-1,TGCGCCAGCAGCCGCCAGGGGGAATCGAACACTGAAGCTTTCTTT,CASSRQGESNTEAFF
few,TRBV4-3,.,TRBJ1-5,TGCGCCAGCGCTCCCGGCCGGAATAGCAATCAGCCCCAGCATTTT,CASAPGRNSNQPQHF
.,TRBV5-7,TRBD2,TRBJ2-5,TGTGCCAGCAGCTCCCCGACTAGCGGGGCCAATGAGCAGTACTTC,CASSSPTSGANEQYF